This passage covers 21 T cell receptor beta chains from one sample sequenced in a study of blood T cell repertoires in COVID-19. Generated by immunoSEQ multiplex PCR, the TCRdb table keeps only in-frame clones and is missing some. The sample carries a few hundred thousand clones, roughly 86% recorded once. The specimen was peripheral blood. The receptors were gathered from a woman between 50 and 59 years old with COVID-19, enrolled during active disease.

The count of this clone is one. The chain uses TRBV7-2 and TRBJ2-7; D may be TRBD1 (6 bases). The germline gives CDR1 SGHTA, CDR2 FQGNSA. The CDR3 totals 14 residues. V lost 5 bases and J lost 0, with 11 bases in between. The CDR3 nucleotides read TGTGCCAGCAGCCGTACAGGGAGCTCCTACGAGCAGTACGTC. As protein: CASSRTGSSYEQYV.

This clone occurred once. This rearrangement joins TRBV7-2 to TRBJ2-3, with TRBD1 identical over 8 bases. Germline CDR1 reads SGHTA; CDR2 reads FQGNSA. V was clipped by 5 bases and J by 8 bases; unmatched bases: 12. This CDR3 has 15 amino acids. Here the CDR3 DNA reads TGTGCCAGCAGCCCCATGGGACAGGCGGGGTTTACGCAGTATTTT. Residues: CASSPMGQAGFTQYF.

This chain joins TRBV28 and TRBJ2-7; 8 bases match TRBD1. Germline CDR1 reads MDHEN; CDR2 reads SYDVKM. The V gene end was trimmed by 10 bases and the J gene end by 4 bases; junction bases not matched to a gene: 9. The CDR3 loop spans 13 amino acids. The CDR3 nucleotides read TGTGCCACTCATCCAGGGGGCAGGTACGAGCAGTACGTC. It translates to CATHPGGRYEQYV.

The rearrangement links TRBV24-1 to TRBJ1-5; D not certain. Germline CDR1 is KGHDR and CDR2 is SFDVKD. This CDR3 spans 14 amino acids. Trimming took 5 bases from V and 1 from J, leaving 8 bases between them. CDR3 in amino acids: CATSGQLSNQPQHF. CDR3 DNA: TGTGCCACCAGTGGGCAGTTGAGCAATCAGCCCCAGCATTTT.

This chain connects TRBV7-2 to TRBJ1-4; the match to TRBD1 covers 8 bases. Unmatched junction bases numbered 2, after V lost 2 bases and J lost 6 bases. CDR3 length: 14 amino acids. Germline lookup yields CDR1 SGHTA and CDR2 FQGNSA. As DNA, the CDR3 is TGTGCCAGCAGCTTACTGGACAGGGATGAAAAACTGTTTTTT. Its protein product is CASSLLDRDEKLFF.

The V and J genes are TRBV27 and TRBJ2-1, with TRBD1 matching 10 bases. CDR1 and CDR2 (germline): MNHEY, SMNVEV (reference sequence). V shed 7 bases, J shed 0 bases, and the junction held 12 bases outside the gene matches. CDR3 length: 18 residues. In nucleotides, the CDR3 is TGTGCCAGCAAACCGGGACAGGGGATCGTGAGCTCCTACAATGAGCAGTTCTTC. This codes for CASKPGQGIVSSYNEQFF.

V usage is TRBV19 and J usage is TRBJ1-5, with D possibly matching TRBD1 (6 bases). Germline V gene data show CDR1 as LNHDA and CDR2 as SQIVND (reference sequence). This CDR3 is 13 amino acids long. Trimming removed 7 bases from V and 5 bases from J, with 12 bases in between. The chain's CDR3 is CASKVAGDQPQHF. The CDR3 DNA sequence: TGTGCCAGTAAGGTGGCAGGGGATCAGCCCCAGCATTTT.

This rearrangement joins TRBV6-5 to TRBJ1-5, with 9 bases fitting TRBD1. The CDR3 consists of 14 residues. After removal of 10 bases from V and 7 bases from J, the junction contained 11 bases not matched to a gene. In germline, CDR1 is MNHEY, CDR2 SVGAGI. CDR3 in DNA: TGTGCCACCTCTTGGACAGGGGCCAACCAGCCCCAGCATTTT. Its translation: CATSWTGANQPQHF.

The V and J genes are TRBV30 and TRBJ1-2, with 9 nucleotides matching TRBD1. Trimming removed 7 bases from V and 6 bases from J; junction bases left unmatched: 6. This CDR3 contains 12 residues. Germline V CDR1 and CDR2: GTSNPN, SVGIG (reference sequence). The CDR3 DNA follows: TGTGCCTTACAGGGGGCAGAGAATGGCTACACCTTC. Translating it yields CALQGAENGYTF. Complete variable domain (other parts from reference TRBV30 and TRBJ1-2): SQTIHQWPATLVQPVGSPLSLECTVEGTSNPNLYWYRQAAGRGLQLLFYSVGIGQISSEVPQNLSASRPQDRQFILSSKKLLLSDSGFYLCALQGAENGYTFGSGTRLTVV.

This chain connects TRBV7-7 to TRBJ2-2, with D perhaps TRBD1 (6 bases). The CDR3 is 13 residues long. Trimming cost V 3 bases and J 7 bases, with 9 bases left between them. The germline gives CDR1 SSHAT, CDR2 FNYEAQ (reference sequence). DNA of the CDR3: TGTGCCAGCAGCTTGCAGGGGATCGGGGAGCTGTTTTTT. Its translation: CASSLQGIGELFF.

The J gene is TRBJ2-7, the V gene TRBV7-3; 8 positions agree with TRBD1. This CDR3 is built from 17 residues. V lost 2 bases and J lost 0; bases outside the gene matches: 9. Germline-derived CDR1 and CDR2 are SGHTA and FQGTGA. The CDR3 nucleotides are TGTGCCAGCAGCTTATACCCCGGACAGGGACTCTCCTACGAGCAGTACTTC. Its protein product is CASSLYPGQGLSYEQYF.

The chain couples TRBV30 to TRBJ1-2; possibly TRBD1 for D (5 bases). The CDR3 spans 15 residues. Trimming cost V 2 bases and J 1 base, with 14 bases left between them. Germline CDR1 GTSNPN, CDR2 SVGIG (reference sequence). CDR3 sequence: CAWSPTRQLNYGYTF. DNA for the CDR3: TGTGCCTGGAGTCCGACTAGACAGCTTAACTATGGCTACACCTTC.

This clone was picked up one time. This chain uses TRBV9 with TRBJ1-6; no firm D call. This CDR3 comprises 15 residues. V gave up 0 bases and J gave up 8 bases, with 12 bases separating them. Germline CDR1 and CDR2: SGDLS and YYNGEE. The CDR3 sequence: CASSVGRATDSPLHF. CDR3 bases: TGTGCCAGCAGCGTAGGGAGGGCTACGGATTCACCCCTCCACTTT.

J is TRBJ1-1 and V is TRBV28; the D is unclear. The CDR3 loop spans 12 amino acids. Germline assignment: CDR1 MDHEN and CDR2 SYDVKM. V lost 1 base and J lost 3, with 3 bases in between. For the CDR3, the DNA is TGTGCCAGCAGTTTATCAGACACTGAAGCTTTCTTT. The encoded protein is CASSLSDTEAFF. Complete variable domain (other parts from reference TRBV28 and TRBJ1-1): DVKVTQSSRYLVKRTGEKVFLECVQDMDHENMFWYRQDPGLGLRLIYFSYDVKMKEKGDIPEGYSVSREKKERFSLILESASTNQTSMYLCASSLSDTEAFFGQGTRLTVV.

The rearrangement uses TRBV5-1 and TRBJ2-2, with TRBD1 matching over 9 bases. V lost 4 bases to trimming and J lost 6 bases; unmatched junction nucleotides: 7. CDR1 and CDR2 (germline): SGHRS, YFSETQ. The CDR3 is 15 residues long. CDR3: CASSHGDREPGELFF. The CDR3, as DNA: TGCGCCAGCAGCCACGGGGACAGGGAGCCCGGGGAGCTGTTTTTT.

The J gene is TRBJ1-1, the V gene TRBV7-2; D is unclear. Germline loops: CDR1 SGHTA, CDR2 FQGNSA. V was clipped by 0 bases and J by 2 bases, with 4 bases between them. There are 13 residues in the CDR3. CDR3 in DNA: TGTGCCAGCAGCTTAGCGACTAACACTGAAGCTTTCTTT. Amino acids: CASSLATNTEAFF.

The gene calls are TRBV10-1 and TRBJ2-7, with 9 bases aligning to TRBD2. CDR1 is WNHNN and CDR2 is SYGVQD in the germline V gene (reference sequence). CDR3 length: 12 residues. The junction had 4 bases not matched to a gene; V was cut back by 11 bases and J by 2 bases. CDR3 residues: CALRLAAYEQYF. CDR3 bases: TGCGCCTTGCGACTAGCGGCCTACGAGCAGTACTTC.

About this clone itself: The sample has other DNA sequences that encode this CDR3 too. This chain connects TRBV11-2 to TRBJ1-1; D perhaps matches TRBD1 (6 bases). CDR1 SGHAT and CDR2 FQNNGV come from the germline V gene. Trimming cost V 4 bases and J 5 bases, with 14 bases left between them. The CDR3 is 14 amino acids. The CDR3 here is CASSSRGGRTEAFF. For the CDR3, the DNA is TGTGCCAGCAGCTCCCGGGGGGGGCGGACTGAAGCTTTCTTT.

V usage is TRBV4-1 and J usage is TRBJ1-4, with D possibly being TRBD1 (5 bases). The CDR3 spans 13 residues. Trimming pared 3 bases from V and 8 bases from J, leaving 10 bases between. Germline V lookup: CDR1 MGHRA, CDR2 YSYEKL. CDR3 in DNA: TGCGCCAGCAGCCAGGAGGGGAGAGAAAAACTGTTTTTT. Amino acid sequence: CASSQEGREKLFF.

This clone showed up just a few times. V and J are TRBV4-1 and TRBJ1-3; possible D gene TRBD1, 5 bases. Germline CDR1 MGHRA, CDR2 YSYEKL. This CDR3 comprises 16 residues. Trimming pared 4 bases from V and 7 bases from J, leaving 20 bases between. The CDR3 bases are TGCGCCAGCAGCCCGACCGGGGGAATTAGGGAGAACACCATATATTTT. The encoded protein is CASSPTGGIRENTIYF.

J is TRBJ2-7 and V is TRBV9; possible D gene TRBD2, 6 bases. Per the germline V gene, CDR1 is SGDLS and CDR2 is YYNGEE. V was pared by 5 bases and J by 6 bases, with 12 bases between. The CDR3 extends over 12 amino acids. Written as DNA, the CDR3 is TGTGCCAGCAGTGACGCGGGGTCCGAGCAGTACTTC. Translation gives CASSDAGSEQYF.